Presented here are 29 T cell receptor beta chains from one specimen sequenced in a study of blood T cell repertoires in COVID-19 (dated by TCRdb to the early 2020s). The library was produced with the immunoSEQ multiplex PCR assay. Sourced from immuneACCESS, this table was stored by TCRdb with only in-frame sequences that have V and J called. A share of the clones is absent; for the studies checked, an unresolved V gene accounts for under half, and the remainder has no known explanation. The sample table contains more than 65,000 clones; only one count was recorded for 65% to 85% of them. The ten largest clones represent 3.5% of the sample. The sequencing sample was made of peripheral blood. These receptors were collected from a man in his fifties or sixties with acute or convalescent COVID-19.

This chain uses TRBV7-2 with TRBJ1-6, with a tentative D call TRBD1 (6 bases). Germline CDR1 reads SGHTA; CDR2 reads FQGNSA. This CDR3 contains 17 residues. Between the trimmed V and J ends, which lost 1 base and 10 bases, there was a span of 20 bases. CDR3 bases: TGTGCCAGCAGCTTAGGAGCACGGGGGGGCTTGGGATCACCCCTCCACTTT. Its protein product is CASSLGARGGLGSPLHF.

The table lists this clone with a count of one. The chain couples TRBV5-5 to TRBJ1-5; TRBD1 agrees at 10 bases. Germline V gene sequence: CDR1 SGHKS, CDR2 YYEKEE (reference sequence). The CDR3 is 15 amino acids. The trim removed 4 bases at V and 7 bases at J, leaving 8 bases unmatched. The CDR3 sequence is CASSLLPGQGQPQHF. DNA of the CDR3: TGTGCCAGCAGCCTACTTCCGGGACAGGGGCAGCCCCAGCATTTT.

This clone was seen a few times. The chain employs TRBV5-1 and TRBJ1-6; a weak D match, TRBD1 (6 bases). The ends were cut back, 2 bases at V and 10 bases at J, with 13 bases in the middle. The CDR3 has 14 amino acids. Germline V gene lookup returns CDR1 SGHRS and CDR2 YFSETQ. CDR3 amino acids: CASSFNRDTSPLHF. The CDR3 nucleotides read TGCGCCAGCAGCTTCAACAGGGATACATCACCCCTCCACTTT. Filled out from reference TRBV5-1 and TRBJ1-6, the complete variable domain reads KAGVTQTPRYLIKTRGQQVTLSCSPISGHRSVSWYQQTPGQGLQFLFEYFSETQRNKGNFPGRFSGRQFSNSRSEMNVSTLELGDSALYLCASSFNRDTSPLHFGNGTRLTVT.

The chain is built from TRBV7-9 and TRBJ1-2; 9 bases fit TRBD1. Unmatched junction bases numbered 9, after V lost 6 bases and J lost 4 bases. This CDR3 region has 15 residues. The germline V gene encodes CDR1 SEHNR and CDR2 FQNEAQ (reference sequence). The CDR3 DNA reads TGTGCCAGCAGTGTCCGGGACAGGGTCGGCTATGGCTACACCTTC. This gives the protein CASSVRDRVGYGYTF.

This clone was seen more than once but under ten times. Other DNA sequences in this sample translate to the same CDR3. The chain couples TRBV9 to TRBJ2-2, with D tentatively TRBD1 (6 bases). CDR3 size: 15 residues. V was shortened by 0 bases and J by 6 bases, with 12 bases between the two germline ends. Germline CDR1 reads SGDLS; CDR2 reads YYNGEE. The CDR3 loop reads CASSVGPSGAGELFF. The CDR3 nucleotides read TGTGCCAGCAGCGTAGGACCCTCAGGGGCCGGGGAGCTGTTTTTT.

The V gene is TRBV6-5, the J gene TRBJ1-1; D gene ambiguous. V was pared by 8 bases and J by 4 bases, with 14 bases between. This CDR3 is 13 amino acids long. Germline CDR1 reads MNHEY; CDR2 reads SVGAGI. This CDR3 is CASGLGLATEAFF. In DNA, the CDR3 is TGTGCCAGCGGCCTAGGCCTCGCCACTGAAGCTTTCTTT.

The chain carries TRBV7-6 and TRBJ2-3, with D perhaps TRBD2 (6 bases). Per the germline V gene, CDR1 is SGHVS and CDR2 is FNYEAQ. The CDR3 runs to 15 residues. Trimming took off 1 base at V and 6 bases at J, with 14 bases between the two ends. DNA for the CDR3: TGTGCCAGCAGCTTAGACCCCGGGAGAGGGGATACGCAGTATTTT. Its translation is CASSLDPGRGDTQYF.

The chain carries TRBV6-5 and TRBJ2-7; TRBD1 matches 7 bases. The length of the CDR3 is 14 residues. Germline lookup yields CDR1 MNHEY and CDR2 SVGAGI. V shed 0 bases, J shed 2 bases, and the junction held 1 base outside the gene matches. Here the CDR3 DNA reads TGTGCCAGCAGTTACTCGGGACAGACCTACGAGCAGTACTTC. Translation gives CASSYSGQTYEQYF.

This chain connects TRBV4-3 to TRBJ2-3; a possible D gene is TRBD2 (7 bases). The V and J ends lost 0 bases and 1 base respectively, with 11 bases between them. CDR1 LGHNA and CDR2 YSLEER come from the germline V gene. The CDR3 runs to 16 residues. CDR3 protein: CASSQDGGGGTDTQYF. The CDR3 DNA sequence: TGCGCCAGCAGCCAAGATGGGGGGGGCGGCACAGATACGCAGTATTTT.

CDR3 loop: CASSLTRTEIYTF. The DNA of the CDR3 is TGTGCCAGCAGCTTGACTAGGACGGAGATTTACACCTTC. V gene TRBV6-5 combines with J gene TRBJ1-2; D is unresolved. Germline values: CDR1 MNHEY, CDR2 SVGAGI. V was shortened by 6 bases and J by 11 bases, with 19 bases between the two germline ends. The CDR3 length is 13 residues.

The CDR3 nucleotides are TGTGCCTGGAGTGTCCGAGGGCATCAGCCCCAGCATTTT. Residues: CAWSVRGHQPQHF. This rearrangement joins TRBV30 to TRBJ1-5, with no clear D. The V end was cut by 0 bases, the J end by 5 bases, with 8 bases between. CDR1 GTSNPN and CDR2 SVGIG come from the germline V gene (reference sequence). The CDR3 contains 13 residues.

The J gene is TRBJ2-5, the V gene TRBV7-9, with 8 bases matching TRBD2. Germline-derived CDR1 and CDR2 are SEHNR and FQNEAQ (reference sequence). This CDR3 region has 18 residues. The junction had 20 bases not matched to a gene; V was cut back by 5 bases and J by 6 bases. The CDR3 nucleotides read TGTGCCAGCAGCCCGCAAAGGCTGGGCGGGAGGATCGTAAAGACCCAGTACTTC. It is translated as CASSPQRLGGRIVKTQYF.

The rearrangement joins TRBV7-6 to TRBJ1-4; 7 nucleotides agree with TRBD1. The CDR3 has 16 amino acids. Germline V lookup: CDR1 SGHVS, CDR2 FNYEAQ. V gave up 0 bases and J gave up 6 bases; unmatched junction bases: 7. The CDR3: CASSLAQGQRYEKLFF. The CDR3 DNA follows: TGTGCCAGCAGCTTAGCGCAGGGACAGCGTTATGAAAAACTGTTTTTT.

V is TRBV4-1 and J is TRBJ1-5; possible D gene TRBD1, 5 bases. The V gene lost 2 bases and the J gene lost 2 bases, with 13 bases spanning the gap. Germline lookup yields CDR1 MGHRA and CDR2 YSYEKL. The length of the CDR3 is 16 residues. The CDR3 bases are TGCGCCAGCAGCCAACACCCGGGGGGTGGCAATCAGCCCCAGCATTTT. Its translation: CASSQHPGGGNQPQHF.

The genes are TRBV21-1 and TRBJ2-3; the D call TRBD2 from the table was never checked on the DNA. TRBV21-1 is a pseudogene locus. The CDR3 is made up of 15 amino acids. The CDR3 region is CASRSSGRVTDTQYF. The CDR3 nucleotides read TGTGCCAGCAGATCTAGCGGGAGGGTTACAGATACGCAGTATTTT.

The V gene is TRBV3-1 (or the pseudogene TRBV3-2), the J gene TRBJ2-7; 16 bases match TRBD2. The length of the CDR3 is 17 residues. CDR1 and CDR2 (germline): LGHDT, YNNKEL (reference sequence). With 5 bases clipped from V and 0 bases from J, the junction kept 4 bases outside the gene matches. The CDR3 bases are TGTGCCAGCAGCTACGGGACTAGCGGGGGGGGCTCCTACGAGCAGTACTTC. Translated, it gives CASSYGTSGGGSYEQYF.

This chain uses TRBV18 with TRBJ2-1; D unresolved. The CDR3 has 14 amino acids. Germline V gives CDR1 KGHSH, CDR2 LQKENI. Between the trimmed V and J ends, which lost 10 bases and 5 bases, there was a span of 18 bases. The CDR3 protein is CATTSDPYNNEQFF. The CDR3 bases are TGTGCCACCACGAGCGACCCTTACAACAATGAGCAGTTCTTC.

V gene TRBV24-1 combines with J gene TRBJ2-3; TRBD1 might be the D (6 bases). V was cut by 7 bases and J by 0 bases, with 10 bases left in between. Per the germline V gene, CDR1 is KGHDR and CDR2 is SFDVKD. This CDR3 is 14 amino acids long. CDR3 region: CATSGQTSTDTQYF. CDR3 DNA: TGTGCCACCAGCGGACAGACTAGCACAGATACGCAGTATTTT.

The rearrangement links TRBV2 to TRBJ1-1; TRBD1 matches at 7 bases. V dropped 6 bases and J dropped 4; count of bases not matched to a gene: 5. CDR3 length: 13 amino acids. Germline V gene data show CDR1 as SNHLY and CDR2 as FYNNEI. The CDR3 bases are TGTGCCAGCAGGGCGACAGGGTTCACTGAAGCTTTCTTT. The encoded protein is CASRATGFTEAFF.

This chain links TRBV5-1 with TRBJ2-5; D gene unclear. Germline V gives CDR1 SGHRS, CDR2 YFSETQ. The CDR3 extends over 12 amino acids. The V and J ends lost 4 bases and 2 bases respectively, with 6 bases between them. The CDR3 protein is CASSNKQETQYF. The CDR3 DNA is TGCGCCAGCAGCAACAAACAAGAGACCCAGTACTTC.

J is TRBJ2-2 and V is TRBV25-1, with D possibly matching TRBD1 (5 bases). The V and J ends lost 1 base and 1 base respectively, with 7 bases between them. Per germline, CDR1 MGHDK and CDR2 SYGVNS. The CDR3 extends over 15 amino acids. CDR3 region: CASSELDKNTGELFF. CDR3 nucleotides: TGTGCCAGCAGTGAATTGGACAAGAACACCGGGGAGCTGTTTTTT.

This chain's CDR3 is CASSPGQASYEQYF. The CDR3 DNA reads TGCGCCAGCAGCCCGGGACAGGCGTCCTACGAGCAGTACTTC. This chain joins TRBV5-1 and TRBJ2-7; 8 bases agree with TRBD1. V shed 4 bases and J 1 base; nucleotides not matched to a gene: 4. The CDR3 length is 14 residues. Looked up from germline, CDR1 is SGHRS and CDR2 is YFSETQ.

CDR3 bases: TGTGCCACCAGTGACCATCGGACAGGGAAAAACTATGGCTACACCTTC. Protein product: CATSDHRTGKNYGYTF. This chain uses TRBV24-1 with TRBJ1-2; 8 bases map to TRBD1. This CDR3 comprises 16 residues. Per germline, CDR1 KGHDR and CDR2 SFDVKD. V dropped 4 bases and J dropped 2; count of bases not matched to a gene: 8.

V usage is TRBV19 and J usage is TRBJ2-1; TRBD1 agrees at 11 bases. The CDR3 is made up of 16 amino acids. V was pared by 1 base and J by 4 bases, with 3 bases of the junction left unmatched. CDR1 LNHDA and CDR2 SQIVND come from the germline V gene (reference sequence). CDR3 DNA sequence: TGTGCCAGTAGTATAGGGGACAGGGGGATATACAATGAGCAGTTCTTC. This codes for CASSIGDRGIYNEQFF.

This clone came up a few times. The J gene is TRBJ1-6, the V gene TRBV10-3, with 9 bases aligning to TRBD1. The germline V gene has CDR1 ENHRY and CDR2 SYGVKD. After removal of 2 bases from V and 6 bases from J, the junction contained 8 bases not matched to a gene. This CDR3 comprises 17 residues. CDR3 loop: CAISEPKTGGFNSPLHF. The CDR3 nucleotides are TGTGCCATCAGTGAGCCAAAGACAGGGGGATTTAATTCACCCCTCCACTTT.

The rearrangement joins TRBV7-9 to TRBJ2-7, with 10 bases that match TRBD1. Germline CDR1 is SEHNR and CDR2 is FQNEAQ (reference sequence). The CDR3 loop spans 13 amino acids. The junction had 6 bases not matched to a gene; V was cut back by 5 bases and J by 8 bases. CDR3 sequence (DNA): TGTGCCAGCAGCGTAGGACAGGGGGGAAAGCAGTACTTC. This codes for CASSVGQGGKQYF.

The V and J genes are TRBV6-5 and TRBJ2-7; D is perhaps TRBD2 (5 bases). This CDR3 region has 13 residues. V lost 2 bases and J lost 1, with 6 bases in between. Germline loops: CDR1 MNHEY, CDR2 SVGAGI. CDR3 bases: TGTGCCAGCAGTTACGAGGGTTCCTACGAGCAGTACTTC. Protein sequence: CASSYEGSYEQYF.

The V gene is TRBV6-4, the J gene TRBJ2-3, with 8 bases aligning to TRBD2. V trimming: 5 bases; J trimming: 2 bases; junction bases outside the gene matches: 6. CDR1 is MRHNA and CDR2 is SNTAGT in the germline V gene. The CDR3 runs 15 residues. This chain's CDR3 is CASSTGTRDTDTQYF. The CDR3, as DNA: TGTGCCAGCAGTACCGGGACTAGAGACACAGATACGCAGTATTTT.

The CDR3 protein is CASKAGYNEQFF. In nucleotides, the CDR3 is TGTGCCAGTAAGGCAGGGTACAATGAGCAGTTCTTC. The V and J genes are TRBV19 and TRBJ2-1, with D perhaps matching TRBD1 (5 bases). Germline V CDR1 and CDR2: LNHDA, SQIVND (reference sequence). This CDR3 is built from 12 residues. With 7 bases removed from V and 4 bases from J, the gap between germline ends came to 8 bases.